Below are 21 T cell receptor beta chains sequenced from a single sample in a study of T cells in tumors after PD-1 blockade. The protocol was immunoSEQ multiplex PCR, while the TCRdb copy is restricted to in-frame clones and leaves out a portion. The profile shows 45,000 or so clones, around four fifths of them singletons. The specimen was PBMCs, collected before anti-PD-1 therapy. These receptors came from a human donor with advanced basal cell or squamous cell carcinoma (not recorded which).

This clone has a handful of counts. V usage is TRBV27 and J usage is TRBJ2-7; tentative D call: TRBD2 (6 bases). V lost 5 bases to trimming and J lost 1 base, with 9 bases between them. The CDR3 is 13 amino acids. The germline gives CDR1 MNHEY, CDR2 SMNVEV (reference sequence). The CDR3 loop reads CASSASVSYEQYF. CDR3 sequence (DNA): TGTGCCAGCAGTGCTAGCGTTTCCTACGAGCAGTACTTC.

This chain links TRBV12-3 or TRBV12-4 with TRBJ1-1; D not certain. V lost 6 bases, J lost 10 bases, and 9 bases lay in between. The CDR3 contains 10 residues. In DNA, the CDR3 is TGTGCCAGCAGCCAGGAGGTAGCTTTCTTT. Translation: CASSQEVAFF.

This chain joins TRBV6-5 and TRBJ1-6; 7 nucleotides line up with TRBD1. V lost 7 bases to trimming and J lost 10 bases; unmatched junction nucleotides: 13. This CDR3 is built from 15 residues. Germline loops: CDR1 MNHEY, CDR2 SVGAGI. CDR3 in amino acids: CASNNGQVVGSPLHF. In DNA, the CDR3 is TGTGCCAGCAACAACGGACAGGTCGTGGGATCACCCCTCCACTTT.

In its sample, this clone was seen a few times. This rearrangement joins TRBV15 to TRBJ1-5, with a weak D call TRBD1 (6 bases). The CDR3 has 17 amino acids. Looked up from germline, CDR1 is LNHNV and CDR2 is YYDKDF (reference sequence). The ends were cut back, 3 bases at V and 7 bases at J, with 22 bases in the middle. The CDR3 reads CATSRGAQGGLGQPQHF. The CDR3 DNA sequence: TGTGCCACCAGCAGGGGGGCACAGGGAGGCTTGGGACAGCCCCAGCATTTT.

J is TRBJ1-2 and V is TRBV6-5; 7 bases are a match to TRBD1. The CDR3 runs 15 residues. CDR1 is MNHEY and CDR2 is SVGAGI in the germline V gene. With 6 bases clipped from V and 3 bases from J, the junction kept 10 bases outside the gene matches. DNA for the CDR3: TGTGCCAGCAGCCCCGAGGGACAGATCTACTATGGCTACACCTTC. Protein product: CASSPEGQIYYGYTF.

The chain carries TRBV6-5 and TRBJ2-5; no clear D. Trimming stripped 5 bases from V and 1 base from J, with 14 bases between. The CDR3 length is 15 residues. The V gene's germline CDR1 is MNHEY and CDR2 SVGAGI. For the CDR3, the DNA is TGTGCCAGCAGTCCTCCTACACGCAGCCAAGAGACCCAGTACTTC. It encodes CASSPPTRSQETQYF.

This clone was detected once. The chain has TRBV5-6 and TRBJ1-2; 7 bases align to TRBD1. Trimming removed 4 bases from V and 7 bases from J; junction bases left unmatched: 10. Germline CDR1 SGHDT, CDR2 YYEEEE. The CDR3 totals 14 residues. As DNA, the CDR3 is TGTGCCAGCAGCGATGGACCCGGGACAGCTGGCTACACCTTC. This translates into CASSDGPGTAGYTF.

The V call is TRBV4-2, the J call TRBJ2-3; the D is unclear. This CDR3 has 12 amino acids. The germline CDR1 and CDR2 sequences are LGHNA and YNFKEQ. V lost 0 bases and J 7 bases, leaving 5 bases between the germline ends. The CDR3 bases are TGTGCCAGCAGCCAAGAATTTAATACGCAGTATTTT. This encodes CASSQEFNTQYF.

The rearrangement links TRBV24-1 to TRBJ2-1; 10 positions agree with TRBD2. The V and J ends lost 4 bases and 5 bases, in that order; junction bases with no gene match: 7. Germline lookup yields CDR1 KGHDR and CDR2 SFDVKD. The CDR3 runs to 16 residues. The CDR3 loop is CATSDPLAGAHNEQFF. The DNA of the CDR3 is TGTGCCACCAGTGACCCCCTAGCGGGAGCCCACAATGAGCAGTTCTTC.

This sequence joins TRBV27 and TRBJ1-4, with 7 bases lining up with TRBD1. The V gene end was trimmed by 8 bases and the J gene end by 7 bases; junction bases not matched to a gene: 10. The CDR3 loop spans 14 amino acids. Germline V gene lookup returns CDR1 MNHEY and CDR2 SMNVEV (reference sequence). The CDR3 protein is CASRPGGGGEKLFF. The CDR3 DNA is TGTGCCAGCCGACCCGGAGGGGGCGGTGAAAAACTGTTTTTT.

CDR3 DNA sequence: TGTGCCAGCAGCAGCTCCTACGAGCAGTACTTC. Translating gives CASSSSYEQYF. The rearrangement uses TRBV28 and TRBJ2-7; D unclear. Germline V CDR1 and CDR2: MDHEN, SYDVKM. V lost 6 bases and J lost 0, with 3 bases in between. The CDR3 covers 11 residues.

This clone was seen a handful of times. The chain is built from TRBV2 and TRBJ1-6, with D possibly TRBD1 on 6 matching bases. This CDR3 has 15 amino acids. V was clipped by 3 bases and J by 7 bases, with 13 bases between them. Per germline, CDR1 SNHLY and CDR2 FYNNEI. This CDR3 reads CASSDAGAGNSPLHF. CDR3 coding DNA: TGTGCCAGCAGTGATGCAGGGGCAGGGAATTCACCCCTCCACTTT.

J is TRBJ2-5 and V is TRBV6-1, with 8 bases matching TRBD1. Trimming took 3 bases from V and 1 from J; bases not matched to a gene: 16. Germline CDR1 MNHNS, CDR2 SASEGT. The CDR3 has 19 amino acids. CDR3 nucleotide sequence: TGTGCCAGCAGTGATAAGTGGGGCGAGGGACAGGAATTCCAAGAGACCCAGTACTTC. Protein sequence: CASSDKWGEGQEFQETQYF.

The chain is built from TRBV5-5 and TRBJ1-6; 9 bases align to TRBD1. The CDR3 is 17 amino acids. The V segment lost 4 bases and the J segment 10 bases; nucleotides outside the gene matches: 15. Germline lookup yields CDR1 SGHKS and CDR2 YYEKEE (reference sequence). The CDR3 spells CASSARERDRVRSPLHF. In nucleotides, the CDR3 is TGTGCCAGCAGCGCTAGGGAACGGGACAGGGTCCGGTCACCCCTCCACTTT. Complete variable domain (other parts from reference TRBV5-5 and TRBJ1-6): DAGVTQSPTHLIKTRGQQVTLRCSPISGHKSVSWYQQVLGQGPQFIFQYYEKEERGRGNFPDRFSARQFPNYSSELNVNALLLGDSALYLCASSARERDRVRSPLHFGNGTRLTVT.

This chain uses TRBV21-1 with TRBJ1-2. TRBV21-1 is assigned pseudogene status. The CDR3 sequence is 15 residues long. Here the CDR3 reads CASSKVVRSISGYTF. The CDR3 DNA reads as TGTGCCAGCAGCAAAGTCGTGAGAAGTATATCTGGCTACACCTTC.

The V and J genes are TRBV5-8 and TRBJ2-7; no firm D call. CDR1 SGHTS and CDR2 YDEGEE come from the germline V gene. The CDR3 length is 10 residues. Trimming took 7 bases from V and 6 from J, leaving 8 bases between them. As DNA, the CDR3 is TGTGCCAGCGGAGTCGGCGAGCAGTACTTC. This gives the protein CASGVGEQYF.

This clone is categorized as medium-sized. The chain links TRBV5-1 to TRBJ2-7; 8 nucleotides agree with TRBD1. Germline values: CDR1 SGHRS, CDR2 YFSETQ. The length of the CDR3 is 14 residues. V dropped 4 bases and J dropped 5; count of bases not matched to a gene: 8. The CDR3 coding sequence is TGCGCCAGCAGCCCGGACAGGGACTTCGACGAGCAGTACTTC. This codes for CASSPDRDFDEQYF.

This clone was seen only a few times. The V gene is TRBV19, the J gene TRBJ1-5; the D gene is possibly TRBD1 (5 bases). The CDR3 spans 15 residues. The germline gives CDR1 LNHDA, CDR2 SQIVND (reference sequence). V lost 5 bases and J 6 bases, leaving 17 bases between the germline ends. The CDR3 DNA reads TGTGCCAGTAGTGTACAGGTTGGGCGCGGTCAGCCCCAGCATTTT. Its translation: CASSVQVGRGQPQHF. The entire variable domain, with the rest obtained from reference TRBV19 and TRBJ1-5, is as follows: DGGITQSPKYLFRKEGQNVTLSCEQNLNHDAMYWYRQDPGQGLRLIYYSQIVNDFQKGDIAEGYSVSREKKESFPLTVTSAQKNPTAFYLCASSVQVGRGQPQHFGDGTRLSIL.

The chain uses TRBV6-5 and TRBJ1-2, with TRBD1 identical over 7 bases. Germline-derived CDR1 and CDR2 are MNHEY and SVGAGI. CDR3 size: 13 residues. With 6 bases clipped from V and 5 bases from J, the junction kept 6 bases outside the gene matches. CDR3 sequence reads: CASRLGTAYGYTF. The CDR3 DNA reads as TGTGCCAGCAGACTGGGGACAGCGTATGGCTACACCTTC.

The chain's CDR3 is CASTPGESEAFF. In DNA form, the CDR3 reads TGTGCCAGCACCCCGGGGGAGTCCGAAGCTTTCTTT. The V gene is TRBV6-6, the J gene TRBJ1-1; D possibly corresponds to TRBD1 (5 bases). V lost 7 bases, J lost 8 bases, and 14 bases lay in between. CDR3 length equals 12 residues. The germline V gene has CDR1 MNHNY and CDR2 SVGAGI (reference sequence).

The rearrangement uses TRBV29-1 and TRBJ1-2, with a tentative D call TRBD1 (5 bases). The CDR3 loop spans 11 amino acids. Germline-derived CDR1 and CDR2 are SQVTM and ANQGSEA. The germline V and J ends were trimmed by 2 bases and 8 bases, with 9 bases remaining between them. This CDR3 is CSVESGGGYTF. In DNA, the CDR3 is TGCAGCGTTGAATCGGGGGGAGGCTACACCTTC.